This T cell receptor beta chain was observed in a study of patients and donors after allogeneic stem cell transplantation. V lost 4 bases to trimming and J lost 3 bases; unmatched junction nucleotides: 7. Germline CDR1 reads SGDLS; CDR2 reads YYNGEE. This CDR3 is built from 15 residues. TCRdb re-called the RT-PCR reads with MiXCR, one entry per CDR3 protein. This table has around 23,000 distinct CDR3 sequences, approximately 28% appearing once. This chain uses TRBV9 with TRBJ2-3, with TRBD1 matching 8 bases. Sequenced: blood, either unsorted or a sorted T cell fraction (not recorded which). This clonotype was sampled from a human donor who was either an allogeneic HSCT recipient or a stem cell or donor lymphocyte infusion donor (not recorded which). It is not recorded whose cells these are; they may come from a transplant donor. In DNA form, the CDR3 reads TGTGCCAGCAGCATACAGGGGGGTGGAACAGATACGCAGTATTTT. Translating gives CASSIQGGGTDTQYF.